The entry that follows covers one T cell receptor (beta chain) sequence. Its target antigen remains unknown. Base qualities are missing; no much larger clone stands one base away. The record originates from a study of control samples from healthy donors and cancer patients (dated by TCRdb to the early 2020s). CDR3 length: 14 amino acids, cysteine to phenylalanine. Just CDR3 DNA is preserved here, 42 bases in frame from base 1. From a lookup of the germline V gene (reference sequence), CDR1 and CDR2 are LGHDT and YNNKEL. V was cut back by 1 base and J by 6 bases, leaving a gap of 12 bases between them. The method was the immunoSEQ multiplex PCR assay. Imported from immuneACCESS, the table was reduced by TCRdb to in-frame sequences with V and J called. These copies leave out some clones; in studies compared against another copy, an unresolved V gene accounts for under half, and the cause of the remainder is not known. This sample holds roughly 130,000 clones; roughly 94% were observed only once. The top ten clones comprise about 3.5% of the sample.

Recombination joined TRBV3-1 (or the pseudogene TRBV3-2) with TRBJ2-5; the D gene could be either TRBD1 or TRBD2, each agreeing at 5 bases. The TCR sequence derives from a man in his thirties or forties in good health. The sample taken for sequencing was blood. CDR3 loop: CASSQALQGQTQYF. The DNA sequence is TGTGCCAGCAGCCAAGCTCTTCAGGGACAGACCCAGTACTTC.